This T cell receptor (beta chain) was captured in a study of technical replicates of blood from a few donors. Germline lookup yields CDR1 SGHAT and CDR2 FQNNGV. The CDR3 totals 12 residues. The V and J ends lost 5 bases and 7 bases respectively, with 9 bases between them. Assay: immunoSEQ multiplex PCR; the TCRdb copy retains only in-frame clones and omits some. This table holds approximately 79,000 clones, about 93% found once. The specimen was T cells isolated from PBMCs. The receptor was derived from a human donor in good health. This chain connects TRBV11-2 to TRBJ1-3; D is unclear. DNA for the CDR3: TGTGCCAGCAGCCCCCAGCGCAACACCATATATTTT. It is translated as CASSPQRNTIYF.